A selection of T cell receptor beta chains follows, all from one sample in a study of blood T cell repertoires in COVID-19. Some clones are missing from TCRdb's copy, which holds only in-frame ones; the method was immunoSEQ multiplex PCR. The table has 30,000 to 40,000 clones, 83% seen once. The sequenced sample was peripheral blood. The source is a man aged 45-65 years with acute or convalescent COVID-19. CDR3s include the opening cysteine and the closing phenylalanine or tryptophan. Each record gives: V gene, D gene, J gene, CDR3 protein. D genes are given only for firm matches.

v_gene: TRBV19
d_gene: .
j_gene: TRBJ1-5
CDR3aa: CASSIIQDGNQPQHF

v_gene: TRBV14
d_gene: .
j_gene: TRBJ1-3
CDR3aa: CASKYRVGNTIYF

v_gene: TRBV19
d_gene: TRBD2
j_gene: TRBJ2-7
CDR3aa: CASSIGGERGRSEQYF

v_gene: TRBV2
d_gene: TRBD1
j_gene: TRBJ1-2
CDR3aa: CARGGQGGGYTF

v_gene: TRBV28
d_gene: TRBD1
j_gene: TRBJ2-4
CDR3aa: CASTPDRGLNIQYF

v_gene: TRBV11-2
d_gene: .
j_gene: TRBJ2-5
CDR3aa: CASSLDPLGRMGTQYF

v_gene: TRBV2
d_gene: .
j_gene: TRBJ2-1
CDR3aa: CASSPQGSYNEQFF

v_gene: TRBV27
d_gene: TRBD2
j_gene: TRBJ2-1
CDR3aa: CASSLMTSGGYNEQFF

v_gene: TRBV6-1
d_gene: TRBD1
j_gene: TRBJ2-1
CDR3aa: CASSEAGQFSYNEQFF

v_gene: TRBV30
d_gene: TRBD1
j_gene: TRBJ1-6
CDR3aa: CAWSPADRRGSPLHF

v_gene: TRBV27
d_gene: TRBD1
j_gene: TRBJ1-2
CDR3aa: CASSRGQKANYGYTF

v_gene: TRBV5-1
d_gene: .
j_gene: TRBJ2-4
CDR3aa: CASSFFDSENIQYF

v_gene: TRBV11-2
d_gene: TRBD1
j_gene: TRBJ2-1
CDR3aa: CASSSDRGFYNEQFF

v_gene: TRBV2
d_gene: .
j_gene: TRBJ1-2
CDR3aa: CASSVGPGANYGYTF

v_gene: TRBV10-3
d_gene: .
j_gene: TRBJ2-1
CDR3aa: CAISHVSENEQFF

v_gene: TRBV11-3
d_gene: TRBD2
j_gene: TRBJ2-3
CDR3aa: CASSLDAGAVDTQYF